These 5 T cell receptor beta chains were all obtained from the same sample, sequenced in a study of regulatory T cells in long-lasting Graves disease. Described time point: newly diagnosed GD, antithyroid drugs for less than 3 months. Isolated PBMC RNA provided the starting material for the TCR library. Sequencing libraries for TCR beta were prepared with iRepertoire HTBI primers and Arm-PCR of CDR3 regions. MiXCR, applied by TCRdb to the multiplex PCR reads, yields one record per CDR3 protein. The sample holds 350,000 to 450,000 distinct CDR3 sequences, over 15% seen once. The same sample was also used in a study of T cells in Graves' hyperthyroidism and ophthalmopathy.

The specimen comprised peripheral blood mononuclear cells (PBMCs), sampled at new diagnosis, from a patient treated with antithyroid drugs. These receptors were taken from a middle-aged man with Graves disease.

This clonotype was picked up many times. V gene TRBV5-1 combines with J gene TRBJ2-5, with a possible D match to TRBD1 (6 bases). From germline, CDR1 is SGHRS and CDR2 YFSETQ. The CDR3 covers 17 residues. V gave up 2 bases and J gave up 1 base, with 18 bases separating them. DNA for the CDR3: TGCGCCAGCAGCTTACTCCCGAGACAGACAGGCCAAGAGACCCAGTACTTC. It translates to CASSLLPRQTGQETQYF.

This clonotype was seen ten or more times. The V call is TRBV30, the J call TRBJ2-3; unclear D gene. Germline-derived CDR1 and CDR2 are GTSNPN and SVGIG (reference sequence). Trimming took 4 bases from V and 3 from J, leaving 14 bases between them. The CDR3 runs 14 residues. CDR3 in amino acids: CAWNRFDVTDTQYF. The CDR3 nucleotides read TGTGCCTGGAATCGGTTTGATGTTACAGATACGCAGTATTTT.

The chain uses TRBV18 and TRBJ2-7; weak D call: TRBD2 (6 bases). Germline CDR1 KGHSH, CDR2 LQKENI. The CDR3 length is 20 residues. V dropped 0 bases and J dropped 3 bases, with 27 bases sitting between them. The CDR3: CASSPPLSVVAEFQVYEQYF. As DNA, the CDR3 is TGTGCCAGCTCACCACCGTTATCGGTAGTAGCGGAATTTCAGGTCTACGAGCAGTACTTC. The full variable domain, with the rest looked up from reference TRBV18 and TRBJ2-7, is NAGVMQNPRHLVRRRGQEARLRCSPMKGHSHVYWYRQLPEEGLKFMVYLQKENIIDESGMPKERFSAEFPKEGPSILRIQQVVRGDSAAYFCASSPPLSVVAEFQVYEQYFGPGTRLTVT.

This clonotype was observed a few times. The junction departs from germline at one end; a sequencing error may be responsible. The J gene is TRBJ1-3, the V gene TRBV9; TRBD1 matches 8 bases. The germline gives CDR1 SGDLS, CDR2 YYNGEE. The CDR3 length is 17 residues. CDR3 coding DNA: TGTGCCAGCAGCGCTCATCAGGGGGCAAACTCTGGAGACACCATATATTTT. Its translation is CASSAHQGANSGDTIYF.

This clonotype was observed at least ten times. J is TRBJ2-7 and V is TRBV28; D perhaps matches TRBD2 (8 bases). The CDR3 is 15 amino acids. The V gene's germline CDR1 is MDHEN and CDR2 SYDVKM. V lost 4 bases to trimming and J lost 4 bases, with 17 bases between them. As DNA, the CDR3 is TGTGCCAGCAGTTCGGGGGGGACAGAAGGATACGAGCAGTACTTC. The encoded protein is CASSSGGTEGYEQYF.